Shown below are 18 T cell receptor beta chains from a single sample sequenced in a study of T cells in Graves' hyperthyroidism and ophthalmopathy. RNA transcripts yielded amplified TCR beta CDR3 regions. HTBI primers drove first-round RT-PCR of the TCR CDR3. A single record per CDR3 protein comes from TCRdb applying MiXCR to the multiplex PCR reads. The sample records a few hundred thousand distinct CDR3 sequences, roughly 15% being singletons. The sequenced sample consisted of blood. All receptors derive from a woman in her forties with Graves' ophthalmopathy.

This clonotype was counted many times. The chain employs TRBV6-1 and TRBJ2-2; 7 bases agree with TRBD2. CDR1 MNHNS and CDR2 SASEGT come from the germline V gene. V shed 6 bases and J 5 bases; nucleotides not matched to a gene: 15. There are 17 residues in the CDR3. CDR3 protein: CASRTGRGSLGTGELFF. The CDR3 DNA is TGTGCCAGCAGAACTGGGAGGGGATCCTTAGGGACCGGGGAGCTGTTTTTT.

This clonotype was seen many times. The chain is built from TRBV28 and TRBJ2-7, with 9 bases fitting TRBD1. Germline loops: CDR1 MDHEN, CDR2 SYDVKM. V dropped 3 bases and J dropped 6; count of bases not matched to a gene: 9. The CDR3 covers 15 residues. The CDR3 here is CASSFLRDRVTEQYF. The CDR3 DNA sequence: TGTGCCAGCAGTTTTTTAAGGGACAGGGTCACCGAGCAGTACTTC. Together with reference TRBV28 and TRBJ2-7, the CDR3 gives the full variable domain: DVKVTQSSRYLVKRTGEKVFLECVQDMDHENMFWYRQDPGLGLRLIYFSYDVKMKEKGDIPEGYSVSREKKERFSLILESASTNQTSMYLCASSFLRDRVTEQYFGPGTRLTVT.

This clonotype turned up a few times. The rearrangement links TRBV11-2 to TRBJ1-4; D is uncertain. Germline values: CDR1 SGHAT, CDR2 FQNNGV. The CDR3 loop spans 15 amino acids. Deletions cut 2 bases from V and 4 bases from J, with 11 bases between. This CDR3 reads CASSLRTDYNEKLFF. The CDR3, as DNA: TGTGCCAGCAGCTTACGGACTGATTATAATGAAAAACTGTTTTTT.

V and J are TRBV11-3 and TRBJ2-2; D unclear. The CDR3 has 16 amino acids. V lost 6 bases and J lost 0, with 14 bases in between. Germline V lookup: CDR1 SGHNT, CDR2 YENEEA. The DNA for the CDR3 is TGTGCCAGCAGTCCTCTTCTATTTACGAACACCGGGGAGCTGTTTTTT. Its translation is CASSPLLFTNTGELFF. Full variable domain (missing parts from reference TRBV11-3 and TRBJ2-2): EAGVVQSPRYKIIEKKQPVAFWCNPISGHNTLYWYLQNLGQGPELLIRYENEEAVDDSQLPKDRFSAERLKGVDSTLKIQPAELGDSAVYLCASSPLLFTNTGELFFGEGSRLTVL.

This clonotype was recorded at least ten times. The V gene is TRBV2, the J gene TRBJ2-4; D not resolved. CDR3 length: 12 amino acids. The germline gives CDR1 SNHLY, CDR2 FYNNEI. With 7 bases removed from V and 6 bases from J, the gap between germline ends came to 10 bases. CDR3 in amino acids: CASMVQTNIQYF. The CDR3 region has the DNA TGTGCCAGCATGGTACAGACAAACATTCAGTACTTC. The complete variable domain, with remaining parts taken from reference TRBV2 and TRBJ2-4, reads EPEVTQTPSHQVTQMGQEVILRCVPISNHLYFYWYRQILGQKVEFLVSFYNNEISEKSEIFDDQFSVERPDGSNFTLKIRSTKLEDSAMYFCASMVQTNIQYFGAGTRLSVL.

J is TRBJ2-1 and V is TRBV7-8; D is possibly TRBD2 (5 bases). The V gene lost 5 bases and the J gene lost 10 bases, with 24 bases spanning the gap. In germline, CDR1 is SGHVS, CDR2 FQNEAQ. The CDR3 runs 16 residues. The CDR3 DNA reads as TGTGCCAGCAGCAAAAGTCCAACTGCGGCGGGCAGGGAGCAGTTCTTC. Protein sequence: CASSKSPTAAGREQFF.

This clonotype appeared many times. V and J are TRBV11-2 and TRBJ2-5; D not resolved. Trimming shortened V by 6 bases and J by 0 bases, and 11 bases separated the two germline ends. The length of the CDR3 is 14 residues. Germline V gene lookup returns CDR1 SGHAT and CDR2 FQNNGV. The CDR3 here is CASRGIRDQETQYF. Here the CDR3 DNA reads TGTGCCAGCAGGGGAATCCGGGACCAAGAGACCCAGTACTTC.

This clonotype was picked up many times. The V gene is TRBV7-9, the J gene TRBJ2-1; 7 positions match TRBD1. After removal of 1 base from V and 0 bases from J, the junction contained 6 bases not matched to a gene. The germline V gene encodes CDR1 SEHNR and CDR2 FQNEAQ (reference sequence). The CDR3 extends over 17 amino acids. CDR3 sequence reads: CASSLVEGANSYNEQFF. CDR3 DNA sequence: TGTGCCAGCAGCTTAGTCGAGGGGGCCAACTCCTACAATGAGCAGTTCTTC.

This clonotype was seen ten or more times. Here the CDR3 reads CSARRGSYNEQFF. As DNA, the CDR3 is TGCAGCGCCAGGCGGGGGTCCTACAATGAGCAGTTCTTC. The chain couples TRBV29-1 to TRBJ2-1; 7 bases are a match to TRBD2. V was pared by 7 bases and J by 1 base, with 4 bases of the junction left unmatched. Germline V gene sequence: CDR1 SQVTM, CDR2 ANQGSEA. The CDR3 is 13 residues long.

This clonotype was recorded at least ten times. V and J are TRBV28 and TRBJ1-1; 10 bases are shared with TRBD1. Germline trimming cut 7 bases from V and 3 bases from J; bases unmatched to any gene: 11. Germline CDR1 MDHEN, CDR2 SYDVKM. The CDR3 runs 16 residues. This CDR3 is CASNGQGGTEDTEAFF. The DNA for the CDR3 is TGTGCCAGCAACGGACAGGGGGGGACGGAGGACACTGAAGCTTTCTTT.

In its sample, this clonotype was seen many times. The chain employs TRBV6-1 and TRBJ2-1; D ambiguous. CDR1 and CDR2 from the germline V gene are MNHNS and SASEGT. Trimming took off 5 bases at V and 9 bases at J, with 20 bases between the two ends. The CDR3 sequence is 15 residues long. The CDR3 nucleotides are TGTGCCAGCAGTTACGGGCTAAACTATCGAAGTGAGCAGTTCTTC. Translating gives CASSYGLNYRSEQFF.

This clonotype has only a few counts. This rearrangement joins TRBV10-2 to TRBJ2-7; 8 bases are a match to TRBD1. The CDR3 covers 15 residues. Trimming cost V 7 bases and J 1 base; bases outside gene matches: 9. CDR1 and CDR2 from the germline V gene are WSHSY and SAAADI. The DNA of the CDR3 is TGCGCCAGCAAGAAAACAGGGGGATCTTCCTACGAGCAGTACTTC. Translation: CASKKTGGSSYEQYF.

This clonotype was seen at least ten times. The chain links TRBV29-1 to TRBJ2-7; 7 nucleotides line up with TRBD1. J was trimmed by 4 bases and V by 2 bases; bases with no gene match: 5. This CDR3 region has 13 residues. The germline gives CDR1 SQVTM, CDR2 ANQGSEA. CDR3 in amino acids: CSVENRGSYEQYF. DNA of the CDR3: TGCAGCGTTGAAAACAGGGGTTCATACGAGCAGTACTTC.

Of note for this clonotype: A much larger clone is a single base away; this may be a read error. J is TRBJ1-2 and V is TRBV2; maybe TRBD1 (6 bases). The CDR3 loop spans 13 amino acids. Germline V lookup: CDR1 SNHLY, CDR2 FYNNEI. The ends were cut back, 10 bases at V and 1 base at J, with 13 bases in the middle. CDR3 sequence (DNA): TGTGCCATCACAGGGTGCTTTAACTATGGCTACACCTTC. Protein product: CAITGCFNYGYTF.

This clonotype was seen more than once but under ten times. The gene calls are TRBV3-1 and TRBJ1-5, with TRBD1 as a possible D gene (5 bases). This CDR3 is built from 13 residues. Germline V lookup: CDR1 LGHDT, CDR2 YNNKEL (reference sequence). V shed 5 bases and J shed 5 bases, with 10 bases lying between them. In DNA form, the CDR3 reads TGTGCCAGCAGCAGGGACGGGGATCAGCCCCAGCATTTT. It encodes CASSRDGDQPQHF.

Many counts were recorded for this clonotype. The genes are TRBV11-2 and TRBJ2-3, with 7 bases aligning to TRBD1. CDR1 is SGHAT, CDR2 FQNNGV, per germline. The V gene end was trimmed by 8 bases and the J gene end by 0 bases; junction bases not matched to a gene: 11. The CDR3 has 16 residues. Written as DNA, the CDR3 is TGTGCCAGCGGCCAGTTGAGGGGGCGAAGCACAGATACGCAGTATTTT. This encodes CASGQLRGRSTDTQYF.

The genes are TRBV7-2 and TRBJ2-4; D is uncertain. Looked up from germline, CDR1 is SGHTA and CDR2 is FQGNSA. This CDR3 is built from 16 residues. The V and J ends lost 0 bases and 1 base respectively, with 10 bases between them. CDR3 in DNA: TGTGCCAGCAGCTTAGCTGGCGGTCTGGCCAAAAACATTCAGTACTTC. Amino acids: CASSLAGGLAKNIQYF.

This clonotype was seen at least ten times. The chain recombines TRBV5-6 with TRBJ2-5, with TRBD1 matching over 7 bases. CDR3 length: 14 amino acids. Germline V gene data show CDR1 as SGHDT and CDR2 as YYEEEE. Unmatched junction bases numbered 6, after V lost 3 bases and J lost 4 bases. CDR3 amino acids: CASSSWGQLETQYF. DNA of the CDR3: TGTGCCAGCAGCTCCTGGGGACAGCTAGAGACCCAGTACTTC.